Shown below are 2 T cell receptor beta chains from a single sample sequenced in a study of blood T cells in healthy people across ages. The authors ran a second PCR of about 7 to 12 cycles using a sample-barcoded 5' primer and a J-beta primer mix. TCRdb re-derived calls from the 5' RACE reads in MiXCR, one entry per CDR3 protein. The sample contains hundreds of thousands of distinct CDR3 sequences, 29% of which appear only once. The sequencing sample was made of blood. The receptors derive from an elderly woman in good health.

The J gene is TRBJ2-1, the V gene TRBV20-1; 10 bases are shared with TRBD2. Per the germline V gene, CDR1 is DFQATT and CDR2 is SNEGSKA (reference sequence). The junction had 12 bases not matched to a gene; V was cut back by 6 bases and J by 4 bases. The CDR3 has 16 residues. CDR3 amino acids: CSARTPSGGEYNEQFF. CDR3 in DNA: TGCAGTGCCAGAACGCCTAGCGGGGGTGAATACAATGAGCAGTTCTTC.

This clonotype was picked up a small number of times. J is TRBJ1-4 and V is TRBV30; 8 bases match TRBD1. The germline CDR1 and CDR2 sequences are GTSNPN and SVGIG (reference sequence). Germline trimming cut 3 bases from V and 5 bases from J; bases unmatched to any gene: 2. The CDR3 totals 13 residues. CDR3 sequence reads: CAWRGQANEKLFF. The CDR3 DNA reads TGTGCCTGGAGGGGACAGGCGAATGAAAAACTGTTTTTT.